This TCR beta chain comes out of a study of OX40 agonist ivuxolimab in advanced cancers. Turning to the study itself: The dose of intravenous ivuxolimab that patients received every 2 weeks ranged from 0.01 to 10 mg/kg. Age averaged about 66 years (range about 20 to 80), and about 86% were male.

Concerning this clone: Antigen: not known.

Germline lookup yields CDR1 SGHRS and CDR2 YFSETQ. V was shortened by 0 bases and J by 3 bases, with 9 bases between the two germline ends. The CDR3 sequence is 14 residues long. Sequenced by immunoSEQ multiplex PCR; TCRdb stores in-frame clones only, minus some. Of tens of thousands of clones in the sample, roughly 91% were seen once. Notes on the study in general: Among T cells, CD8+ cells averaged more expanded clones than CD4+ cells.

Patients were ruled out by autoimmune disease history or systemic immunosuppression. The rearrangement links TRBV5-1 to TRBJ2-5; D is undetermined. The origin of this receptor is an adult with an advanced solid tumor such as melanoma, head and neck, liver or kidney cancer. The source was CD4+ or CD8+ T cells sorted from blood, collected in a trial of the OX40 agonist ivuxolimab. Written as DNA, the CDR3 is TGCGCCAGCAGCTTGGGCCCTGCTGAAGAGACCCAGTACTTC. It codes for CASSLGPAEETQYF. Together with reference TRBV5-1 and TRBJ2-5, the CDR3 gives the full variable domain: KAGVTQTPRYLIKTRGQQVTLSCSPISGHRSVSWYQQTPGQGLQFLFEYFSETQRNKGNFPGRFSGRQFSNSRSEMNVSTLELGDSALYLCASSLGPAEETQYFGPGTRLLVL.